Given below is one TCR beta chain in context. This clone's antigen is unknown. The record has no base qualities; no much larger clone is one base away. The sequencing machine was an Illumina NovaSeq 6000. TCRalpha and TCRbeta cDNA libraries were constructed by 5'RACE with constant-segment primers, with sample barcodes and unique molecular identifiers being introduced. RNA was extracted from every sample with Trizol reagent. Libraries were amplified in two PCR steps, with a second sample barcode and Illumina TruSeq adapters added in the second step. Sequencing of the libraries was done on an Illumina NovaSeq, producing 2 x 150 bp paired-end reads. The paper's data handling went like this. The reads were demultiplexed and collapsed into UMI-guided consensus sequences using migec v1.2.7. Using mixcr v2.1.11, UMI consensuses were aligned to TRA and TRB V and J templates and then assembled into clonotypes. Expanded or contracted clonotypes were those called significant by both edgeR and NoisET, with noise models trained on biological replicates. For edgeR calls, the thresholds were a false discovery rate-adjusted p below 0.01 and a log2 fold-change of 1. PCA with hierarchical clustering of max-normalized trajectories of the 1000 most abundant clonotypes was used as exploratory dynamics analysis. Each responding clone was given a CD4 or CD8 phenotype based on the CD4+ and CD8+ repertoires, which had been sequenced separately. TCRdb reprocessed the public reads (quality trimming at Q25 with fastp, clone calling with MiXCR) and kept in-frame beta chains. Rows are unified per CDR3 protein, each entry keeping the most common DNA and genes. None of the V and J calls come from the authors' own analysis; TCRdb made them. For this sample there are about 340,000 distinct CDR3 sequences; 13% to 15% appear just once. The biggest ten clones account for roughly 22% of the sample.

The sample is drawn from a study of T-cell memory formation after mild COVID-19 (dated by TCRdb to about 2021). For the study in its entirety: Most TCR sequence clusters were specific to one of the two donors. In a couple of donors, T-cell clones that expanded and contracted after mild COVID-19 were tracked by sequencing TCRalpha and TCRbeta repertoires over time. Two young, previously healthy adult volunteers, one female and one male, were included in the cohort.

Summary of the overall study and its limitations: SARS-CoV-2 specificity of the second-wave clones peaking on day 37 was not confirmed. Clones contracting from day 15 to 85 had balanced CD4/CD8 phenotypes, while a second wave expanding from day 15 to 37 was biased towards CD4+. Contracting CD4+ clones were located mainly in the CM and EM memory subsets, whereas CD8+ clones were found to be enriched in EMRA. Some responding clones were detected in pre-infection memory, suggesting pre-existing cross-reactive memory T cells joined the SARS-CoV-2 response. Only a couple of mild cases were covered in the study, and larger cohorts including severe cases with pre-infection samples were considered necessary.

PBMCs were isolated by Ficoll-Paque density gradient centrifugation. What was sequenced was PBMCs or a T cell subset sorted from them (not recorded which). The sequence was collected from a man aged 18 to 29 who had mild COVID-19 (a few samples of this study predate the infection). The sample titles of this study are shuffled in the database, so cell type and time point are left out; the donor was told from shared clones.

The CDR3 reads as follows: CASLWTENTEAFF. The bases are TGTGCCAGCCTATGGACGGAGAACACTGAAGCTTTCTTT. The sequence links TRBV6-2 or TRBV6-3 to TRBJ1-1; there is no confident call for the D gene. V drops 8 bases and J drops 1 base, leaving 11 bases in between. From the cysteine up to the phenylalanine, the CDR3 has a length of 13 residues. Just the 39-base CDR3 DNA is kept, in frame starting at base 1. CDR1 and CDR2 are drawn from the germline V gene: MNHEY, SVGEGT.